The source of this T cell receptor beta chain is a study of blood T cell repertoires in COVID-19. The data were produced by immunoSEQ multiplex PCR, yet TCRdb's version contains in-frame clones alone and is incomplete. The sample comprises a few hundred thousand clones, around four fifths of which are singletons, and about 4.9% rests with the top ten. V lost 1 base, J lost 3 bases, and 13 bases stayed unmatched. Germline loops: CDR1 SGHKS, CDR2 YYEKEE (reference sequence). CDR3 length equals 19 residues. The sequencing input was PBMCs or T cells enriched from blood (not recorded which). The chain is built from TRBV5-5 and TRBJ2-5; TRBD1 agrees at 12 bases. This receptor was taken from a woman in her 50s who had recovered from COVID-19. Written as DNA, the CDR3 is TGTGCCAGCAGCTTGTTGTATAGGGACAGGGGGCGCGGTGAAGAGACCCAGTACTTC. This translates into CASSLLYRDRGRGEETQYF.